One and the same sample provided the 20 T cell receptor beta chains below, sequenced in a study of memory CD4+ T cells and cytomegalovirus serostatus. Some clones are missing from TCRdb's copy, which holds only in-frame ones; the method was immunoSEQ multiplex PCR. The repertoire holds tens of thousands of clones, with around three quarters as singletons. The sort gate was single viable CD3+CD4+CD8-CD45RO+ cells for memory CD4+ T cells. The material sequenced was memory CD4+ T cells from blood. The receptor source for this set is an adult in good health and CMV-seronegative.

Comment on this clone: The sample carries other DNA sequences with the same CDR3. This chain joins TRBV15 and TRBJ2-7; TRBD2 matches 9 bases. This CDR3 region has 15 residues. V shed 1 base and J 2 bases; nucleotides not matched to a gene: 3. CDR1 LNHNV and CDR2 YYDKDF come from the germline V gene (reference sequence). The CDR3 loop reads CATSRGSGGTYEQYF. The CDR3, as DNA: TGTGCCACCAGCAGAGGTAGCGGGGGTACCTACGAGCAGTACTTC.

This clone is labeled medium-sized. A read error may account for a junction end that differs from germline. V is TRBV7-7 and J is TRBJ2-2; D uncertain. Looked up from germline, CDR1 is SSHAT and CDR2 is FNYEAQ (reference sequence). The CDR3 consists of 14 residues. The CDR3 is CASSLVANTGELFF. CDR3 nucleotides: TGTGCTAGCAGTCTAGTGGCTAACACCGGGGAGCTGTTTTTT. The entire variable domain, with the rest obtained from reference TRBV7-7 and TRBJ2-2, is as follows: GAGVSQSPRYKVTKRGQDVTLRCDPISSHATLYWYQQALGQGPEFLTYFNYEAQPDKSGLPSDRFSAERPEGSISTLTIQRTEQRDSAMYRCASSLVANTGELFFGEGSRLTVL.

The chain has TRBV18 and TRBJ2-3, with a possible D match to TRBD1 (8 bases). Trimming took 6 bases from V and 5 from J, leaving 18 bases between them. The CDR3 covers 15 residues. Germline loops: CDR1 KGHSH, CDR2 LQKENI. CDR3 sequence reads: CASSTPTGGEDTQYF. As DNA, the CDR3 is TGTGCCAGCTCCACCCCCACAGGGGGGGAAGATACGCAGTATTTT.

CDR3 nucleotides: TGTGCCAGCAGCCAAGGGCCCCTGGTGGTAGCGGGACTCACCGGGGAGCTGTTTTTT. Translating gives CASSQGPLVVAGLTGELFF. The chain uses TRBV7-2 and TRBJ2-2, with 8 bases that match TRBD2. This CDR3 has 19 residues. The germline gives CDR1 SGHTA, CDR2 FQGNSA. With V trimmed by 5 bases and J by 4 bases, 18 bases remained unmatched.

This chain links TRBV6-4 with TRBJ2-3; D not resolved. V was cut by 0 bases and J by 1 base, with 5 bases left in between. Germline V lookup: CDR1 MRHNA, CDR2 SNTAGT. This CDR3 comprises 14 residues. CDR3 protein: CASSDSSRTDTQYF. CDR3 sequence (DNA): TGTGCCAGCAGTGACTCTAGCCGCACAGATACGCAGTATTTT.

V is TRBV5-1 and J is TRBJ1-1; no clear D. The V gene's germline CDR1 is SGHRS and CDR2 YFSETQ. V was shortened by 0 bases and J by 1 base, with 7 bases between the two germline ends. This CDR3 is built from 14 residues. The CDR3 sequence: CASSLEIGNTEAFF. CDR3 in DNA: TGCGCCAGCAGCTTGGAAATTGGGAACACTGAAGCTTTCTTT.

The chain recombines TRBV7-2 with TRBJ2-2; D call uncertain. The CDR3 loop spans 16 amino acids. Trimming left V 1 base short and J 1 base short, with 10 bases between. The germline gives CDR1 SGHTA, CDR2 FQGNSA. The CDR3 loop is CASSLGVLGNTGELFF. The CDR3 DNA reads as TGTGCCAGCAGCTTAGGAGTACTCGGGAACACCGGGGAGCTGTTTTTT. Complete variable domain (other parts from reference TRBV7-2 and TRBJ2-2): GAGVSQSPSNKVTEKGKDVELRCDPISGHTALYWYRQSLGQGLEFLIYFQGNSAPDKSGLPSDRFSAERTGGSVSTLTIQRTQQEDSAVYLCASSLGVLGNTGELFFGEGSRLTVL.

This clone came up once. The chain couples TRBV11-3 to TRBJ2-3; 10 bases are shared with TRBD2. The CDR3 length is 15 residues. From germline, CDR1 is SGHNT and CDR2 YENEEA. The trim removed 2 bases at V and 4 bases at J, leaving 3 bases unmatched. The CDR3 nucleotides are TGTGCCAGCAGCTTATCTAGCGGGAGCGCAGATACGCAGTATTTT. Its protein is CASSLSSGSADTQYF. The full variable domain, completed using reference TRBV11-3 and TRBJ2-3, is EAGVVQSPRYKIIEKKQPVAFWCNPISGHNTLYWYLQNLGQGPELLIRYENEEAVDDSQLPKDRFSAERLKGVDSTLKIQPAELGDSAVYLCASSLSSGSADTQYFGPGTRLTVL.

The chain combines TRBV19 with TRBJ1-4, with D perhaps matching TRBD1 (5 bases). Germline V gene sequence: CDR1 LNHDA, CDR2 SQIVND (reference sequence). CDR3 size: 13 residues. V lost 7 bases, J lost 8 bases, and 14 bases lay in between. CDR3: CASTRQGGEKLFF. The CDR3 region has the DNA TGTGCCAGTACTCGGCAGGGTGGAGAAAAACTGTTTTTT.

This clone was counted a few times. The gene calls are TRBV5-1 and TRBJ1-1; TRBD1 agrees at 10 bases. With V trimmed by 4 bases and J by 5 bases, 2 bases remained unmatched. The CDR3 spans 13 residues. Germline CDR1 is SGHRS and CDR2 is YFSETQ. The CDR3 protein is CASSPDRGTEAFF. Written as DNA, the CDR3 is TGCGCCAGCAGCCCGGACAGGGGGACTGAAGCTTTCTTT. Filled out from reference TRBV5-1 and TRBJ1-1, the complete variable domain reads KAGVTQTPRYLIKTRGQQVTLSCSPISGHRSVSWYQQTPGQGLQFLFEYFSETQRNKGNFPGRFSGRQFSNSRSEMNVSTLELGDSALYLCASSPDRGTEAFFGQGTRLTVV.

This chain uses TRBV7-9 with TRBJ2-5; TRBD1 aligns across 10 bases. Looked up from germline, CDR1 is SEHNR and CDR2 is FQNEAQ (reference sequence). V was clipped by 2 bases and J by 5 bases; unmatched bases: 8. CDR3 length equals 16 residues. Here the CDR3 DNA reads TGTGCCAGCAGCTTAACTCCGGGACAGGGGACCGAGACCCAGTACTTC. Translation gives CASSLTPGQGTETQYF.

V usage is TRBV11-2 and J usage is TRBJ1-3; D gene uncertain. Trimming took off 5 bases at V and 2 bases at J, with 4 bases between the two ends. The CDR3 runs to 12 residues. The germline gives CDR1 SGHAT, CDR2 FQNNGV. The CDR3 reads CASSQAGNTIYF. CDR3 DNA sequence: TGTGCCAGCAGCCAAGCTGGAAACACCATATATTTT. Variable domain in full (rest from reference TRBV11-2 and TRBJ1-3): EAGVAQSPRYKIIEKRQSVAFWCNPISGHATLYWYQQILGQGPKLLIQFQNNGVVDDSQLPKDRFSAERLKGVDSTLKIQPAKLEDSAVYLCASSQAGNTIYFGEGSWLTVV.

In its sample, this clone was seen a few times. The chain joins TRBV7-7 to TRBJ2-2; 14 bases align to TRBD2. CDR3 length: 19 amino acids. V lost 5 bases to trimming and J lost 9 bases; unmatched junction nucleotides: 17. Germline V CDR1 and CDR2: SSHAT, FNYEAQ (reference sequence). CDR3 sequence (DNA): TGTGCCAGCAGCCCAAAGGGGACTAGCGGGAGATGGAGCTTGAGGGAGCTGTTTTTT. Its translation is CASSPKGTSGRWSLRELFF.

CDR3 in amino acids: CASSLGGIDYGYTF. In nucleotides, the CDR3 is TGTGCCAGCAGCTTAGGAGGGATTGACTATGGCTACACCTTC. The chain uses TRBV7-8 and TRBJ1-2; D is unresolved. Trimming removed 1 base from V and 3 bases from J, with 9 bases in between. Germline CDR1 is SGHVS and CDR2 is FQNEAQ. The CDR3 has 14 amino acids.

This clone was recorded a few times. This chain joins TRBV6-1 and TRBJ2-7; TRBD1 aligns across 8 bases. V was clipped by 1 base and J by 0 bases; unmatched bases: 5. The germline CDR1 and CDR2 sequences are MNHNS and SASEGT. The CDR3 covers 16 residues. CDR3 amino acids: CASSEDRTGNSYEQYF. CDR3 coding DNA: TGTGCCAGCAGTGAAGACAGGACAGGGAACTCCTACGAGCAGTACTTC.

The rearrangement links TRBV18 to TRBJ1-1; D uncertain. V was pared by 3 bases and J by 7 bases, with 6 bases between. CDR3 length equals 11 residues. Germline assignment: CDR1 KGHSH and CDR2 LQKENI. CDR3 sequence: CASSPSVEAFF. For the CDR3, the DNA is TGTGCCAGCTCACCCTCCGTTGAAGCTTTCTTT.

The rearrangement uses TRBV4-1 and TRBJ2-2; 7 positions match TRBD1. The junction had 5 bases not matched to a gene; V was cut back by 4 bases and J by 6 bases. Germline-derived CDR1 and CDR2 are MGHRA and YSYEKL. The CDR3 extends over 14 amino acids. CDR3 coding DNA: TGCGCCAGCAGCCGACAGGGAGAGGCCGGGGAGCTGTTTTTT. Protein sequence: CASSRQGEAGELFF.

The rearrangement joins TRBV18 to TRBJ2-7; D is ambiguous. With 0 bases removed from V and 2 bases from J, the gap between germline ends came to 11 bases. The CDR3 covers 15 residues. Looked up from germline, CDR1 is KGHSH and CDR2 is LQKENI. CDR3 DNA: TGTGCCAGCTCACCACCGGTTGCCGTCGCCTACGAGCAGTACTTC. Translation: CASSPPVAVAYEQYF.

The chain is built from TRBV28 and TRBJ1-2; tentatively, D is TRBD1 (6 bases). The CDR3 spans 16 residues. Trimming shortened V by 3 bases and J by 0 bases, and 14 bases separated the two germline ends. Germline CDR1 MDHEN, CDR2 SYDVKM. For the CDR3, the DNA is TGTGCCAGCAGTTTCGTAACAGGGCCATCTAACTATGGCTACACCTTC. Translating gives CASSFVTGPSNYGYTF.

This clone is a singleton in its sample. This chain's CDR3 is CASSSGLNNEQFF. CDR3 bases: TGTGCCAGCAGCTCGGGACTCAACAATGAGCAGTTCTTC. The rearrangement links TRBV11-1 to TRBJ2-1; TRBD2 might be the D (6 bases). Germline V gives CDR1 SGHAT, CDR2 FQDESV (reference sequence). V lost 4 bases, J lost 5 bases, and 9 bases lay in between. The CDR3 extends over 13 amino acids.